Detailed here is one T cell receptor beta chain. Its antigen is still unknown. This sample was taken from a study of molecular identifiers for immune sequencing clone quantification. Study-wide findings and caveats: Clonotypes surpassing 20 RNA copies contained over 98% of effector molecules, versus under 1% in naive cells.

The bulk TCR libraries were made with methods described before and with listed TCR primers. Using its own MiXCR run on the PCR reads, TCRdb lists one record per CDR3 protein. Of 490,000 or so distinct CDR3 sequences listed, around 25% are singletons. From around 18,000 to 910,000 sorted cells, naive CD8 libraries were generated with 10%, 30% or 50% RNA. Germline CDR1 reads MDHEN; CDR2 reads SYDVKM. This CDR3 contains 15 residues. Unmatched junction bases numbered 2, after V lost 5 bases and J lost 2 bases. This TCR derives from a human donor in good health. Some libraries in this study had Jurkat cell RNA spiked in. The chain joins TRBV28 to TRBJ2-2, with TRBD2 matching over 10 bases. The sample was naive CD8+ T cells from blood, with Jurkat cell RNA spiked in. Subset in this sample: FACS-sorted CD8+CD4-CCR7+CD45RA+ naive T cells. The CDR3 protein is CASSLAGDNTGELFF. The CDR3 DNA reads TGTGCCAGCAGTCTAGCGGGAGACAACACCGGGGAGCTGTTTTTT.